This entry features one T cell receptor (beta chain) sequence. Its target is not known. This record belongs to a study of STAT3 mutations in large granular lymphocyte leukemia. Study-level findings and limits: In several patients, dominant TCR clone burden exceeded STAT3 mutant burden. Every T-cell large granular lymphocyte leukemia patient had at least one immunodominant TCR beta clonotype.

V was clipped by 4 bases and J by 4 bases; unmatched bases: 11. This CDR3 contains 15 residues. Germline V lookup: CDR1 SGHRS, CDR2 YFSETQ. Some 41,000 productive templates were obtained per sample on average. Method: immunoSEQ multiplex PCR; TCRdb's copy keeps in-frame clones and lacks some. The sample has tens of thousands of clones, around 87% seen once. The receptor was derived from a man in his sixties with T-cell large granular lymphocyte leukemia. Some clones in this sample may be carry-over from other donors' samples. Source material: peripheral blood mononuclear cells. J is TRBJ2-7 and V is TRBV5-1; TRBD2 agrees at 7 bases. CDR3 nucleotide sequence: TGCGCCAGCAGCGCGGCTGGGACTAACCTTTACGAGCAGTACTTC. This sequence encodes CASSAAGTNLYEQYF.